This entry is about one T cell receptor beta chain. Assay: immunoSEQ multiplex PCR; the TCRdb copy retains only in-frame clones and omits some. The table shows approximately 500,000 clones, with 75% to 90% occurring only once. J was trimmed by 7 bases and V by 3 bases; bases with no gene match: 3. This CDR3 is built from 12 residues. Germline CDR1 reads SGHRS; CDR2 reads YFSETQ. The data are from a study of blood T cell repertoires in COVID-19. The chain couples TRBV5-1 to TRBJ1-1; 7 positions agree with TRBD1. The sequence was collected from a man younger than 35 with COVID-19, enrolled during active disease. The sequenced sample was peripheral blood. CDR3 protein: CASSSGTVEAFF. DNA for the CDR3: TGCGCCAGCAGCTCTGGGACAGTTGAAGCTTTCTTT.